This T cell receptor beta chain emerged from a study of blood T cell repertoires in COVID-19. As for the study in general: Samples of COVID-19 (acute and convalescent) were obtained from the United States, Italy and Spain. PBMCs, B-cell-depleted T cells, or T cells provided the cDNA or gDNA that made up the material.

Authors' analysis steps: Scientists estimated how many nucleated cells there were by amplifying reference gene primers. Libraries were prepared by immunoSEQ multiplex PCR; TCRdb keeps only in-frame clonotypes and omits some of them. V, J and clone size derive from that table, while D and trimming were established from the DNA sequence. The sample yields some 120,000 clones, roughly 88% seen once. The clonotype comes from a human donor in a cohort sampled during active COVID-19. The sequenced material came from peripheral blood.

The CDR3 DNA sequence: TGTGCCAGTAGCGCGGGGGTTCTATACTACGAGCAGTACTTC. Translated, it gives CASSAGVLYYEQYF. The chain couples TRBV19 to TRBJ2-7; TRBD2 agrees at 7 bases. From germline, CDR1 is LNHDA and CDR2 SQIVND (reference sequence). With V trimmed by 6 bases and J by 3 bases, 8 bases remained unmatched. The CDR3 is made up of 14 amino acids.